Listed below are T cell receptor beta chains from one sample, sequenced in a study of long-term antiretroviral therapy in people with HIV. Here immunoSEQ multiplex PCR was the method, and the copy in TCRdb shows in-frame clones only, minus some. The data show some 25,000 clones, with roughly 84% seen just once and about 2.4% held by the top ten. Sequences were derived from unsorted PBMCs, sampled 3 years after starting antiretroviral therapy. The receptors derive from a man between 45 and 60 years old with HIV. The CDR3 runs from the conserved cysteine through the conserved F or W. Fields, in order: J gene, D gene, clone size, V gene, CDR3 protein, CDR3 DNA. D genes are given only for firm matches. Clone size appears in some rows only: once, few, many, or a class for an expanded clone.

TRBJ1-4,TRBD1,.,TRBV28,CASSVTGGVGFEKLFF,TGTGCCAGCAGTGTGACAGGGGGGGTAGGTTTTGAAAAACTGTTTTTT
TRBJ1-3,TRBD1,.,TRBV19,CASKEGAAGNTIYF,TGTGCCAGCAAGGAGGGGGCAGCTGGAAACACCATATATTTT
TRBJ1-1,.,.,TRBV10-3,CAISESRGSDTEAFF,TGTGCCATCAGTGAGTCGAGAGGGTCGGACACTGAAGCTTTCTTT
TRBJ2-1,.,.,TRBV28,CASSPHATGADNEQFF,TGTGCCAGCAGTCCTCATGCGACAGGTGCCGACAATGAGCAGTTCTTC
TRBJ1-1,.,.,TRBV5-6,CASSLEPSAEAFF,TGTGCCAGCAGCTTGGAACCCAGTGCTGAAGCTTTCTTT
TRBJ1-4,.,.,TRBV4-3,CASSLGRGERREKLFF,TGCGCCAGCAGCCTGGGTCGAGGGGAAAGGAGGGAAAAACTGTTTTTT
TRBJ2-3,TRBD2,.,TRBV7-9,CASSLSRGGRSTDTQYF,TGTGCCAGCAGCTTATCCCGCGGGGGGCGTAGCACAGATACGCAGTATTTT
TRBJ2-1,TRBD2,.,TRBV2,CASSEALQRGSTYNEQFF,TGTGCCAGCAGTGAAGCGCTTCAGCGGGGGTCAACCTACAATGAGCAGTTCTTC
TRBJ2-1,TRBD2,.,TRBV5-4,CASSKGLAGRTYNEQFF,TGTGCCAGCAGCAAAGGACTAGCGGGAAGAACCTACAATGAGCAGTTCTTC
TRBJ2-7,.,few,TRBV6-4,CASSEESGYEQYF,TGTGCCAGCAGTGAGGAAAGTGGATACGAGCAGTACTTC
TRBJ2-7,TRBD1,few,TRBV11-2,CASSSTGGLYEQYF,TGTGCCAGCAGCTCGACAGGGGGCCTCTACGAGCAGTACTTC
TRBJ2-7,.,.,TRBV27,CASGAQAATYEQYF,TGTGCCAGCGGGGCACAGGCGGCCACTTACGAGCAGTACTTC
TRBJ2-7,TRBD2,.,TRBV14,CASSQSLRRGSYEQYF,TGTGCCAGCAGCCAATCCCTCCGGCGGGGGTCCTACGAGCAGTACTTC
TRBJ1-1,.,.,TRBV7-9,CASSPRGNWGDTEAFF,TGTGCCAGCAGCCCCCGGGGAAACTGGGGGGACACTGAAGCTTTCTTT
TRBJ2-2,TRBD2,few,TRBV5-1,CASSLWTSGGASGELFF,TGCGCCAGCAGCTTATGGACTAGCGGGGGGGCATCCGGGGAGCTGTTTTTT
TRBJ2-2,.,.,TRBV13,CASSLIGTGELFF,TGTGCCAGCAGCTTAATCGGAACCGGGGAGCTGTTTTTT